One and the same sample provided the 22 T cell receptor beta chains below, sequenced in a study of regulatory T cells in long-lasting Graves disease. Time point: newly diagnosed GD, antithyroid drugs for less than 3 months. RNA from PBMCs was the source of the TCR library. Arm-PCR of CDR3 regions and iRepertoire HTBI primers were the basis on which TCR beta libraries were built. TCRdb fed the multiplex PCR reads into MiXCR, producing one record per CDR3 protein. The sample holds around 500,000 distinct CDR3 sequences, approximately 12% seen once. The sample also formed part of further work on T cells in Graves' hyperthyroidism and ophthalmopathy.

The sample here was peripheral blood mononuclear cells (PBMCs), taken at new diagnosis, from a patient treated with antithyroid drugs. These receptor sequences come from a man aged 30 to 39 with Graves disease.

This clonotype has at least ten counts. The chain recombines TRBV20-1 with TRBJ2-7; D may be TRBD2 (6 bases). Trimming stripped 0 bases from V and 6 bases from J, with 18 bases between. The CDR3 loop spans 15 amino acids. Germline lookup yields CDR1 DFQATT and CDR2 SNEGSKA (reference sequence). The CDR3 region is CSARDTKSGRSEQYF. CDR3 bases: TGCAGTGCTAGAGATACCAAGTCCGGGAGATCCGAGCAGTACTTC.

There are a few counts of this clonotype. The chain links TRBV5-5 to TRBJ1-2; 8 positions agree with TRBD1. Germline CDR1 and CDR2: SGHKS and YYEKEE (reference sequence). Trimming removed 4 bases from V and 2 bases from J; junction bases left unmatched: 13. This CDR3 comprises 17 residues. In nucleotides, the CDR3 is TGTGCCAGCAGCCTGTCAGGGGGCCCCCTGATGAACTATGGCTACACCTTC. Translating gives CASSLSGGPLMNYGYTF.

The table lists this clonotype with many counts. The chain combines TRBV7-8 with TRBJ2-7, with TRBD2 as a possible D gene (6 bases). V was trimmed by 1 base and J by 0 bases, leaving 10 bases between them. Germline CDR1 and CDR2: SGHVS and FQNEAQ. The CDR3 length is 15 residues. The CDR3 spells CASSLEDGSSYEQYF. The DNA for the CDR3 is TGTGCCAGCAGCTTAGAAGACGGGAGCTCCTACGAGCAGTACTTC.

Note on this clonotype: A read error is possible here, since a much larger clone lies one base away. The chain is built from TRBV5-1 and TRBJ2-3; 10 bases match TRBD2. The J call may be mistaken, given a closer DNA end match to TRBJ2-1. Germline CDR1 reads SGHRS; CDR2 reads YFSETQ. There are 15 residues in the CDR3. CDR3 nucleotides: TGTGCCAGCAGCTTACTAGCGGGATCTGACAATGGGCAGTTCTTC. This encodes CASSLLAGSDNGQFF.

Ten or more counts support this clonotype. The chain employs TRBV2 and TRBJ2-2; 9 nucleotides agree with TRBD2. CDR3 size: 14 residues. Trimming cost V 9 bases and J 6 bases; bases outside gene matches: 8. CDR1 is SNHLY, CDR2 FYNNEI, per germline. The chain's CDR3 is CASSRTSAPGELFF. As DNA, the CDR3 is TGTGCCAGTTCTCGGACTAGCGCGCCCGGGGAGCTGTTTTTT.

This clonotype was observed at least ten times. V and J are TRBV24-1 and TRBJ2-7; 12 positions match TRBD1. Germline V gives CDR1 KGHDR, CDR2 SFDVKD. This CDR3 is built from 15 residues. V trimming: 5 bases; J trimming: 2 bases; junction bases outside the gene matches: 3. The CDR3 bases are TGTGCCACCAGTGGGGGACAGGGGGCCACCTACGAGCAGTACTTC. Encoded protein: CATSGGQGATYEQYF.

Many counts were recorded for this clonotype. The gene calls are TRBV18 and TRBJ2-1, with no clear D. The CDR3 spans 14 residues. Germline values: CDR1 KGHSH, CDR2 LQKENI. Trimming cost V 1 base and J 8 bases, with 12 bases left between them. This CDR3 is CASSPRTLKDEQFF. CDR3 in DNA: TGTGCCAGCTCACCACGGACGTTAAAGGATGAGCAGTTCTTC. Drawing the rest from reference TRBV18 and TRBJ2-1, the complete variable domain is NAGVMQNPRHLVRRRGQEARLRCSPMKGHSHVYWYRQLPEEGLKFMVYLQKENIIDESGMPKERFSAEFPKEGPSILRIQQVVRGDSAAYFCASSPRTLKDEQFFGPGTRLTVL.

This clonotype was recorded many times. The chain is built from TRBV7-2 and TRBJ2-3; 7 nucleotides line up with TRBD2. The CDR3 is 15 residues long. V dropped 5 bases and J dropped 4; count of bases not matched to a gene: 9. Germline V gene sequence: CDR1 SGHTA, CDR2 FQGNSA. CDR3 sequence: CASSPRTSIPDTQYF. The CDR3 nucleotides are TGTGCCAGCAGCCCGAGGACTAGTATTCCAGATACGCAGTATTTT.

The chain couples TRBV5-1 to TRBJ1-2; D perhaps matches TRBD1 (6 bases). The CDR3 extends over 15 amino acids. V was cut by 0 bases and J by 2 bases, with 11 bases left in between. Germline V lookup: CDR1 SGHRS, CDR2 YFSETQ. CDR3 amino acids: CASSLELGGNYGYTF. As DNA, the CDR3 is TGCGCCAGCAGCTTGGAGTTAGGGGGGAACTATGGCTACACCTTC.

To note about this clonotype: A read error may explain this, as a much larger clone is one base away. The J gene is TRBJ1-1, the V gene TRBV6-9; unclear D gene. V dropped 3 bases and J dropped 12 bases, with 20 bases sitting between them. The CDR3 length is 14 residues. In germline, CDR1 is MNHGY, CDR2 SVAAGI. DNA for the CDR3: TGTGCCAGCAGTTACTCTGTCCTTTGGCAGTCGACTTTCTTT. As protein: CASSYSVLWQSTFF.

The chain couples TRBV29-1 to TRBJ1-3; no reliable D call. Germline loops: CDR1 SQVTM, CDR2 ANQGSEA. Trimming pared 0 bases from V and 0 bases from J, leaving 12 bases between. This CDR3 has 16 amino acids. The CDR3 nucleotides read TGCAGCGTTGAAGATAATCACCGACACTCTGGAAACACCATATATTTT. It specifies CSVEDNHRHSGNTIYF.

The CDR3 DNA sequence: TGTGCCAGCAGCTTGGGGACTAGCGGGGTCACAGATACGCAGTATTTT. Translating gives CASSLGTSGVTDTQYF. The rearrangement uses TRBV7-2 and TRBJ2-3; 13 bases are shared with TRBD2. In germline, CDR1 is SGHTA, CDR2 FQGNSA. The CDR3 runs to 16 residues. After removal of 3 bases from V and 2 bases from J, the junction contained 2 bases not matched to a gene.

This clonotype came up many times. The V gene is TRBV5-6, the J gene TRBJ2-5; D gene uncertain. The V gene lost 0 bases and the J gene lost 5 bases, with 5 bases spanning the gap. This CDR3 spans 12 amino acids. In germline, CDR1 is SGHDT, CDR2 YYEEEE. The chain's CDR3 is CASSLDGETQYF. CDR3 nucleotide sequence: TGTGCCAGCAGCTTGGACGGGGAGACCCAGTACTTC.

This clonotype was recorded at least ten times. CDR3 sequence reads: CAISPGTSGSPTDTQYF. CDR3 sequence (DNA): TGTGCCATCAGTCCAGGAACTAGCGGGAGTCCCACAGATACGCAGTATTTT. The chain employs TRBV10-3 and TRBJ2-3, with 11 bases identical to TRBD2. The length of the CDR3 is 17 residues. CDR1 and CDR2 from the germline V gene are ENHRY and SYGVKD. The V gene end was trimmed by 5 bases and the J gene end by 2 bases; junction bases not matched to a gene: 9.

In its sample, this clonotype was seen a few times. The DNA of the CDR3 is TGTGCCAGCAGTTACATGACAGGGGGATCGGACACTGAAGCTTTCTTT. It encodes CASSYMTGGSDTEAFF. The V gene is TRBV6-5, the J gene TRBJ1-1; 9 nucleotides agree with TRBD1. From germline, CDR1 is MNHEY and CDR2 SVGAGI. With V trimmed by 2 bases and J by 3 bases, 7 bases remained unmatched. CDR3 length: 16 residues.

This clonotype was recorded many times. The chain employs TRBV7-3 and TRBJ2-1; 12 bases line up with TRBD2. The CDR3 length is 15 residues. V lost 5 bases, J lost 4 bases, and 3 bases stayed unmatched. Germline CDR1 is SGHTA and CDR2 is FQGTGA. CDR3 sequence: CASSRTSGNYNEQFF. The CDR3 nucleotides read TGTGCCAGCAGCCGGACTAGCGGGAATTACAATGAGCAGTTCTTC. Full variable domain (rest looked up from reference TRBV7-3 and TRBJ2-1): GAGVSQTPSNKVTEKGKYVELRCDPISGHTALYWYRQSLGQGPEFLIYFQGTGAADDSGLPNDRFFAVRPEGSVSTLKIQRTERGDSAVYLCASSRTSGNYNEQFFGPGTRLTVL.

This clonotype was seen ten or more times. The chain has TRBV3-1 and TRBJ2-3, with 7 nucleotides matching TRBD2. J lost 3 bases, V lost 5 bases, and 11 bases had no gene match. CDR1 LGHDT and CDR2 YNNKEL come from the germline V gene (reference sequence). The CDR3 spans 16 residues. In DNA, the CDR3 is TGTGCCAGCAGCGGGGGGGAGCGGGTACTGACAGATACGCAGTATTTT. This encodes CASSGGERVLTDTQYF.

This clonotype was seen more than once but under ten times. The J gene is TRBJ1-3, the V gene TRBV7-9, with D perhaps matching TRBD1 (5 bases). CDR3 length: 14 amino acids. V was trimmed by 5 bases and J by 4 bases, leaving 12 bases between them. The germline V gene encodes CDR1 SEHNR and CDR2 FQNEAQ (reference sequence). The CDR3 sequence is CASSTAGPGNTIYF. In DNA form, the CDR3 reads TGTGCCAGCAGCACGGCGGGGCCAGGAAACACCATATATTTT. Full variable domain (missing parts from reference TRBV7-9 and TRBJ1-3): DTGVSQNPRHKITKRGQNVTFRCDPISEHNRLYWYRQTLGQGPEFLTYFQNEAQLEKSRLLSDRFSAERPKGSFSTLEIQRTEQGDSAMYLCASSTAGPGNTIYFGEGSWLTVV.

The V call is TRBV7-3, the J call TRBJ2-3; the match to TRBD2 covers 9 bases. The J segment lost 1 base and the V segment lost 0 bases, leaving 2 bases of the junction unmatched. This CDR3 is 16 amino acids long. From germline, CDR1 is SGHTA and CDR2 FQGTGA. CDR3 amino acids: CASSLTRLAGTDTQYF. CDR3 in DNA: TGTGCCAGCAGCTTAACGAGACTAGCGGGCACAGATACGCAGTATTTT.

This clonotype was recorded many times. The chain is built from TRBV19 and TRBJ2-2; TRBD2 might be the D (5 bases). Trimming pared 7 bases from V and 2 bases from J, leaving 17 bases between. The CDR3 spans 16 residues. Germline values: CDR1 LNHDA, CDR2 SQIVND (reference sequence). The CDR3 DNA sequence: TGTGCCAGTACCCAACTCCGGACGGGAAACACCGGGGAGCTGTTTTTT. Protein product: CASTQLRTGNTGELFF. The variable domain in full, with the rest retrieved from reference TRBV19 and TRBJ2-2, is DGGITQSPKYLFRKEGQNVTLSCEQNLNHDAMYWYRQDPGQGLRLIYYSQIVNDFQKGDIAEGYSVSREKKESFPLTVTSAQKNPTAFYLCASTQLRTGNTGELFFGEGSRLTVL.

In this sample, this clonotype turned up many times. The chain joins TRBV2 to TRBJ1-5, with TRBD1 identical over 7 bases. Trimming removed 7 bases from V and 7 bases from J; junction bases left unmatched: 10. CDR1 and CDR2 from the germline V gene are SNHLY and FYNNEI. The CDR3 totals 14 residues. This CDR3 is CASKQGNNGQPQHF. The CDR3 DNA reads TGTGCCAGCAAACAGGGGAATAATGGGCAGCCCCAGCATTTT.

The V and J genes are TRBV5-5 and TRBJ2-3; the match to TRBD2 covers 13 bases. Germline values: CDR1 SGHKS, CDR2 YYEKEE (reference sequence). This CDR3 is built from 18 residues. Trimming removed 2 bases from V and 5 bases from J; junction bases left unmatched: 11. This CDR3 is CASSLTGTSGKFGDTQYF. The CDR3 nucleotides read TGTGCCAGCAGCTTAACCGGGACTAGCGGGAAGTTCGGAGATACGCAGTATTTT.